This T cell receptor beta chain was captured by sequencing in a study of early T cells in non-severe SARS-CoV-2 infection (dated by TCRdb to 2020 to 2022). Broadly, across the study: TCR sequencing used bulk RNA from unsorted whole blood, so alpha and beta chains could not be paired.

Set within a cohort of healthcare workers in London, UK, this nested case-control study involved weekly PCR testing of nasopharyngeal swabs along with blood sampling. Healthcare workers were recruited between 23 and 31 March 2020, during the week of the UK lockdown, and were followed weekly for up to roughly 15 weeks. Overall study results and their limits: VDJdb matching was skewed toward anti-spike CD8 responses, so virus-specific expansions were likely underestimated and private and CD4 specificities were missed.

About this clonotype itself: Its antigen target is currently unknown. One base away there is no much larger clone; base qualities are not given.

Library creation used 5' RACE. The data were produced on a NextSeq 500. Unique molecular identifiers were attached to individual cDNA molecules in the TCR library protocol so that sequencing error and PCR bias could be corrected. Both TCR alpha and beta chains were sequenced, and tight co-correlation was observed between alpha and beta sequence abundances in each sample. In the source study's methods: Decombinator V4 was used to perform V gene, J gene and CDR3 annotation of TCR sequences. Expanded TCRs were defined as changing significantly between any two time points under a Poisson model with p below 0.0001. TCR abundances were normalised to the total number of TCRs sequenced per sample and expressed as counts per million. TRAV1-2 paired with TRAJ12, TRAJ20 or TRAJ33 defined MAIT TCRs, while TRAV10 paired with TRAJ18 defined iNKT TCRs. VDJdb, accessed 1 November 2021, was searched for CMV, EBV and SARS-CoV-2 annotated TCRs, excluding TCRs annotated for multiple antigens. The public reads were reanalyzed by TCRdb: fastp trimming at Q25, MiXCR alignment, in-frame beta chains only. Entries are consolidated by CDR3 protein sequence, retaining the most common genes and DNA. TCRdb's processing, not the authors', yielded these V and J calls. This sample gives fewer than 80,000 distinct CDR3 sequences in total; about 11% of them show up just once. The ten largest make up around 12% of the sample.

The germline V gene provides CDR1 MNHNS and CDR2 SASEGT. The germline V and J ends show losses of 1 base and 6 bases respectively, and no gene match explains 6 bases of the junction. There are 16 amino acids in the CDR3, from cysteine to phenylalanine inclusive. This entry keeps only the CDR3 DNA: 48 bases, framed from base 1. The sample here was whole blood, taken at baseline. The rearrangement joined TRBV6-1 to TRBJ2-2; 9 bases in between match TRBD2. This TCR was recovered from an adult who was a healthcare worker with PCR-confirmed SARS-CoV-2 infection or an uninfected control (not recorded which). CDR3 region: CASSEVVASGAGELFF. The DNA sequence follows: TGTGCCAGCAGTGAAGTTGTGGCTAGCGGGGCCGGGGAGCTGTTTTTT.